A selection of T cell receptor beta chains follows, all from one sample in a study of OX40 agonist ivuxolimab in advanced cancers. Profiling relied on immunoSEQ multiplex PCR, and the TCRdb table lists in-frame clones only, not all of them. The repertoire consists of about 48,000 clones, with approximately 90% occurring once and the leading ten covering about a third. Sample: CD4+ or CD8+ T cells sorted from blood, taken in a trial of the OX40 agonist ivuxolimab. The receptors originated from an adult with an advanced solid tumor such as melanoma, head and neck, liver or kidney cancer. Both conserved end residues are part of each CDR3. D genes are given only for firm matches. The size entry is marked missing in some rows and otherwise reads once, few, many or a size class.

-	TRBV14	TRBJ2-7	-	TGTGCCAGCAGCCAAGTTCCTACTCGCCTTACCTACGAGCAGTACTTC	CASSQVPTRLTYEQYF
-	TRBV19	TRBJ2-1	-	TGTGCCAGTAGTATTAAGATCAATGAGCAGTTCTTC	CASSIKINEQFF
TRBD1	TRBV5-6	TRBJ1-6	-	TGTGCCAGCAGCTGGGGACAGGGCGCTTCACCCCTCCACTTT	CASSWGQGASPLHF
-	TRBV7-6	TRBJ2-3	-	TGTGCCAGCAGCTTAGGGTCACAGTCTAGCACAGATACGCAGTATTTT	CASSLGSQSSTDTQYF
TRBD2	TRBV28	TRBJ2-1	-	TGTGCCAGCAGAATAGAAGCGGGAGCCGGTAATGAGCAGTTCTTC	CASRIEAGAGNEQFF
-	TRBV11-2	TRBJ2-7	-	TGTGCCAGCAGCTTAGAGATTGTGGGTTCCTACGAGCAGTACTTC	CASSLEIVGSYEQYF
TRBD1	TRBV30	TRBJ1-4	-	TGTGCCTGGAGTCAGGGGGAACCCACAACTAATGAAAAACTGTTTTTT	CAWSQGEPTTNEKLFF
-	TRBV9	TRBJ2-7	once	TGTGCCAGCAGCGTAGAGGGCGGGCACGGACAGCTCCGCGGGGAGCAGTACTTC	CASSVEGGHGQLRGEQYF
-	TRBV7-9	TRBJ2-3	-	TGTGCCAGCAGCTCAGGGCTAGCTGTGGGCGGCACAGATACGCAGTATTTT	CASSSGLAVGGTDTQYF
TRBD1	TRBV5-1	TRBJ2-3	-	TGCGCCAGCAGCTACAGGGGAACTAGCACAGATACGCAGTATTTT	CASSYRGTSTDTQYF
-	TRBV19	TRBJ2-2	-	TGTGCCAGTAGTAAAGACTCCTACACCGGGGAGCTGTTTTTT	CASSKDSYTGELFF
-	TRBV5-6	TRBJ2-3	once	TGTGCCAGCAGCTTGGGGGCCCTAGATACGCAGTATTTT	CASSLGALDTQYF
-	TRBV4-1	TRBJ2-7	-	TGCGCCAGCAGCCATCAATGGGGCAGCTCCTACGAGCAGTACTTC	CASSHQWGSSYEQYF
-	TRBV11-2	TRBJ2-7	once	TGTGCCAGCAGCTTTGGACAGCCCTACGAGCAGTACTTC	CASSFGQPYEQYF
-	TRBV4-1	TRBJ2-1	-	TGCGCCAGCAGTAGTTCCCAGGAGTACAATGAGCAGTTCTTC	CASSSSQEYNEQFF
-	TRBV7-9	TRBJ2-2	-	TGTGCCAGCAGCTCGACAGGGAACACCGGGGAGCTGTTTTTT	CASSSTGNTGELFF
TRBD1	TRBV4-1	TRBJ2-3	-	TGCGCCAGCAGCCAAGGGGGACAGGGACCAGATACGCAGTATTTT	CASSQGGQGPDTQYF
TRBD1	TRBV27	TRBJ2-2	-	TGTGCCAGCAGGACAGGGATGAACACCGGGGAGCTGTTTTTT	CASRTGMNTGELFF
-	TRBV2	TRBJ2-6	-	TGTGCCAGCACCTCATGGCAGGGGGGGTCTGGGGCCAACGTCCTGACTTTC	CASTSWQGGSGANVLTF
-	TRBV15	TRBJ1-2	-	TGTGCCACCAGCAGAGATCTCAGGGAGGATGGCTACACCTTC	CATSRDLREDGYTF
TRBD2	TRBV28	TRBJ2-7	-	TGTGCCAGCAGTTTTCGAGGACTAGCGGGAGTAGAGCAGTACTTC	CASSFRGLAGVEQYF
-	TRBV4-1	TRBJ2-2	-	TGCGCCAGCAGCCTTGGGGAGAACACCGGGGAGCTGTTTTTT	CASSLGENTGELFF
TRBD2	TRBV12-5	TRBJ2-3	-	TGTGCTAGTGGTTTGGTACTAGCGGGGCTAGATACGCAGTATTTT	CASGLVLAGLDTQYF
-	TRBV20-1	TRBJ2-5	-	TGCAGCGCTTTTAGGGAGACCCAGTACTTC	CSAFRETQYF
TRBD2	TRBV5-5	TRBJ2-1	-	TGTGCCAGCAGCTTGGCTGGACTAGCGGGATTGAGTGAGCAGTTCTTC	CASSLAGLAGLSEQFF
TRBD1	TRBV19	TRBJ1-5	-	TGTGCCAGTAGCACTGACAGGGGGCTTGGGCAGCCCCAGCATTTT	CASSTDRGLGQPQHF
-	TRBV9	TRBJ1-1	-	TGTGCCAGCTCGCGAGGGGGTTTAAGCACTGAAGCTTTCTTT	CASSRGGLSTEAFF
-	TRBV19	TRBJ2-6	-	TGTGCCAGTAGTAAAACAGTCTCTGGGGCCAACGTCCTGACTTTC	CASSKTVSGANVLTF
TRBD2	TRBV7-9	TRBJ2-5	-	TGTGCCAGCAGCTCGACCGGTGGGCTAGCGGGGGCGGACCAAGAGACCCAGTACTTC	CASSSTGGLAGADQETQYF
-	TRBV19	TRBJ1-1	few	TGTGCCAGTAGTGATACAGTTGAAGCTTTCTTT	CASSDTVEAFF
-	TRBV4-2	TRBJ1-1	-	TGTGCCAGCAGCCCCTCGAGTCCCGACACTGAAGCTTTCTTT	CASSPSSPDTEAFF
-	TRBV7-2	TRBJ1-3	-	TGTGCCAGCAGCGCTGACCGGAGCTCTGGAAACACCATATATTTT	CASSADRSSGNTIYF
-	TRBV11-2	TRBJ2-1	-	TGTGCCAGCAGCTTTACAGGGAATGAGCAGTTCTTC	CASSFTGNEQFF